The clone carrying this T cell receptor beta chain occurred a few times. Its antigen is not known. This sample is drawn from a study of cytomegalovirus exposure and HLA in healthy donors. At the level of the study: Ancestry clustering placed about four fifths of over 300 genotyped donors in the Caucasian-associated cluster.

Germline lookup yields CDR1 SGHRS and CDR2 YFSETQ. There are 16 residues in the CDR3. V lost 0 bases to trimming and J lost 3 bases; unmatched junction nucleotides: 5. Study results and limitations: A prior analysis recorded that most TCR beta V segments were productive about 87% or about 30% of the time.

The PCR had 60 Vbeta and 13 Jbeta primers. Some clones are missing from TCRdb's copy, which holds only in-frame ones; the method was immunoSEQ multiplex PCR. The sample consists of about 170,000 clones, 65% to 80% of them appearing once. This clonotype originated in a woman in her forties or fifties in good health and CMV-seropositive. The chain joins TRBV5-1 to TRBJ2-1, with 8 bases fitting TRBD1. The sequencing sample was made of PBMCs. The CDR3 region is CASSLGQGTIYNEQFF. DNA of the CDR3: TGCGCCAGCAGCTTGGGACAGGGGACGATCTACAATGAGCAGTTCTTC.